Sequencing of this T cell receptor beta chain was carried out in a study of T-cell reconstitution after alpha-beta-depleted transplantation in children. General study results and limits: At the one-year point after transplant, T-cell counts and TCRbeta diversity were found to come mostly from T cells that had been newly produced. About two months after transplant, alpha-beta T cells reportedly came from several hundred expanded graft clones. Some patients showed high day-60 TCRbeta diversity, which derived from surviving recipient T cells and thymic progenitors.

A TCRbeta library incorporating unique molecular identifiers was prepared. TCRdb re-analysed the PCR reads in MiXCR, keeping a single row per CDR3 protein. Here the sample spans about 980,000 distinct CDR3 sequences, about 29% being singletons. This CDR3 spans 15 amino acids. Germline CDR1 DFQATT, CDR2 SNEGSKA (reference sequence). The V segment lost 3 bases and the J segment 4 bases; nucleotides outside the gene matches: 9. With regard to this clonotype: Its antigen is undetermined.

This specimen consisted of PBMCs, mostly from graft donor cells, obtained 360 days after TCRalphabeta/CD19-depleted stem cell transplant. This TCR was sampled from a boy under two years old who had a stem cell transplant for SCID, so the T cells may come from the graft donor. The chain joins TRBV20-1 to TRBJ2-1; 7 bases line up with TRBD2. The DNA of the CDR3 is TGCAGTGCTAGCGCTAGCGGCGGAACTTACAATGAGCAGTTCTTC. Translating gives CSASASGGTYNEQFF.